One sample yielded the 25 T cell receptor beta chains listed below, sequenced in a study of cytomegalovirus exposure and HLA in healthy donors. A multiplex PCR was run with 60 Vbeta primers and 13 Jbeta primers. Libraries were prepared by immunoSEQ multiplex PCR; TCRdb keeps only in-frame clonotypes and omits some of them. The sample table sets out about 130,000 clones. Source material: PBMCs. All receptors derive from a woman aged 40-49 years in good health and CMV-seropositive.

The chain carries TRBV28 and TRBJ1-5, with 7 bases matching TRBD1. V trimming: 6 bases; J trimming: 7 bases; junction bases outside the gene matches: 6. The CDR3 extends over 13 amino acids. Per germline, CDR1 MDHEN and CDR2 SYDVKM. CDR3 sequence reads: CASSRRGMQPQHF. CDR3 sequence (DNA): TGTGCCAGCAGCCGCAGGGGGATGCAGCCCCAGCATTTT.

The chain carries TRBV9 and TRBJ1-3; TRBD1 matches 7 bases. Losses at the gene ends were 1 base for V and 0 bases for J; bases not matched to a gene: 7. The CDR3 covers 17 residues. From germline, CDR1 is SGDLS and CDR2 YYNGEE. The CDR3 region has the DNA TGTGCCAGCAGCGTAAGTGGAGGGGGCGCCTCTGGAAACACCATATATTTT. Its translation is CASSVSGGGASGNTIYF.

The J gene is TRBJ2-7, the V gene TRBV6-5, with 10 nucleotides matching TRBD1. The germline V gene encodes CDR1 MNHEY and CDR2 SVGAGI. V shed 5 bases and J 4 bases; nucleotides not matched to a gene: 5. This CDR3 is built from 14 residues. Here the CDR3 DNA reads TGTGCCAGCAGTACCGGGACAGGGGAGTACGAGCAGTACTTC. This codes for CASSTGTGEYEQYF.

The CDR3 sequence: CASSLLPGANTGELFF. CDR3 sequence (DNA): TGTGCCAGCAGCTTATTACCAGGGGCGAACACCGGGGAGCTGTTTTTT. The J gene is TRBJ2-2, the V gene TRBV7-8, with a tentative D call TRBD1 (6 bases). CDR3 length: 16 residues. Germline V lookup: CDR1 SGHVS, CDR2 FQNEAQ. V lost 2 bases and J lost 0, with 10 bases in between.

V is TRBV6-5 and J is TRBJ2-3; 7 nucleotides agree with TRBD2. The length of the CDR3 is 14 residues. The germline V gene has CDR1 MNHEY and CDR2 SVGAGI. V trimming: 5 bases; J trimming: 0 bases; junction bases outside the gene matches: 2. CDR3 region: CASSSSGSTDTQYF. DNA for the CDR3: TGTGCCAGCAGTAGTAGCGGGAGCACAGATACGCAGTATTTT.

J is TRBJ2-7 and V is TRBV4-2; perhaps TRBD2 as D (6 bases). V dropped 0 bases and J dropped 8 bases, with 11 bases sitting between them. The CDR3 runs to 13 residues. CDR1 is LGHNA and CDR2 is YNFKEQ in the germline V gene. The CDR3 here is CASSQEASAQQYF. Here the CDR3 DNA reads TGTGCCAGCAGCCAAGAGGCTAGCGCCCAGCAGTACTTC.

This chain uses TRBV7-6 with TRBJ2-3, with 11 bases matching TRBD2. CDR3 size: 16 residues. Unmatched junction bases numbered 3, after V lost 4 bases and J lost 0 bases. The germline gives CDR1 SGHVS, CDR2 FNYEAQ. CDR3 region: CASSSGTSGSTDTQYF. The CDR3 DNA sequence: TGTGCCAGCAGCTCGGGGACTAGCGGCAGCACAGATACGCAGTATTTT.

The chain uses TRBV11-3 and TRBJ1-3; 7 bases line up with TRBD1. V gave up 5 bases and J gave up 2 bases; unmatched junction bases: 3. Looked up from germline, CDR1 is SGHNT and CDR2 is YENEEA. The CDR3 extends over 14 amino acids. CDR3 sequence (DNA): TGTGCCAGCAGCCACAGGGGAGCTGGAAACACCATATATTTT. Protein: CASSHRGAGNTIYF.

The gene calls are TRBV2 and TRBJ2-7; tentatively, D is TRBD2 (7 bases). CDR3 length equals 17 residues. Germline V CDR1 and CDR2: SNHLY, FYNNEI. V was shortened by 5 bases and J by 3 bases, with 23 bases between the two germline ends. Written as DNA, the CDR3 is TGTGCCAGCAGTCAACAATCCACGGGGGCGGGAGACTACGAGCAGTACTTC. This gives the protein CASSQQSTGAGDYEQYF.

The rearrangement uses TRBV19 and TRBJ1-2; 10 positions agree with TRBD1. This CDR3 region has 14 residues. V trimming: 4 bases; J trimming: 5 bases; junction bases outside the gene matches: 4. CDR1 LNHDA and CDR2 SQIVND come from the germline V gene (reference sequence). Written as DNA, the CDR3 is TGTGCCAGTAGTAGAGGGACAGGGGATTATGGCTACACCTTC. It is translated as CASSRGTGDYGYTF.

The DNA of the CDR3 is TGTGCCAGCAGCGTTATGAGTGGCGGCAATGAGCAGTTCTTC. It yields the protein CASSVMSGGNEQFF. The rearrangement uses TRBV9 and TRBJ2-1; no clear D gene. Germline CDR1 is SGDLS and CDR2 is YYNGEE. V was trimmed by 2 bases and J by 6 bases, leaving 12 bases between them. The CDR3 loop spans 14 amino acids.

The chain recombines TRBV7-9 with TRBJ2-2; the D gene is possibly TRBD2 (6 bases). In germline, CDR1 is SEHNR, CDR2 FQNEAQ (reference sequence). The V gene lost 6 bases and the J gene lost 6 bases, with 14 bases spanning the gap. CDR3 length: 14 amino acids. CDR3: CASRSEEGPGELFF. CDR3 bases: TGTGCCAGCAGGTCGGAGGAGGGGCCCGGGGAGCTGTTTTTT.

The chain joins TRBV18 to TRBJ2-5; 7 bases are a match to TRBD1. Trimming removed 3 bases from V and 6 bases from J; junction bases left unmatched: 10. Germline CDR1 is KGHSH and CDR2 is LQKENI. The CDR3 sequence is 15 residues long. The CDR3 here is CASSPVQGSGQTQYF. Written as DNA, the CDR3 is TGTGCCAGCTCACCCGTACAGGGGAGTGGGCAGACCCAGTACTTC.

The CDR3 loop reads CASSSIYRGRGNTIYF. The CDR3 nucleotides read TGTGCCAGCAGCTCGATTTATAGGGGGAGAGGAAACACCATATATTTT. J is TRBJ1-3 and V is TRBV11-2; D is perhaps TRBD1 (6 bases). V lost 4 bases and J lost 4, with 17 bases in between. CDR3 length: 16 residues. Looked up from germline, CDR1 is SGHAT and CDR2 is FQNNGV.

The V gene is TRBV4-2, the J gene TRBJ1-2; D uncertain. V dropped 0 bases and J dropped 2 bases, with 16 bases sitting between them. The germline CDR1 and CDR2 sequences are LGHNA and YNFKEQ. The CDR3 covers 17 residues. The DNA of the CDR3 is TGTGCCAGCAGCCAAGATTCTCGTAACTTTCCAAACTATGGCTACACCTTC. This gives the protein CASSQDSRNFPNYGYTF.

The chain recombines TRBV7-3 with TRBJ1-2; perhaps TRBD1 as D (6 bases). The CDR3 spans 15 residues. Trimming left V 1 base short and J 3 bases short, with 12 bases between. Germline CDR1 SGHTA, CDR2 FQGTGA. The CDR3 sequence is CASSLNPTGDYGYTF. CDR3 sequence (DNA): TGTGCCAGCAGCTTAAATCCGACAGGAGACTATGGCTACACCTTC. Full variable domain (outside the CDR3, taken from reference TRBV7-3 and TRBJ1-2): GAGVSQTPSNKVTEKGKYVELRCDPISGHTALYWYRQSLGQGPEFLIYFQGTGAADDSGLPNDRFFAVRPEGSVSTLKIQRTERGDSAVYLCASSLNPTGDYGYTFGSGTRLTVV.

The V gene is TRBV5-1, the J gene TRBJ2-3, with 10 bases lining up with TRBD2. CDR3 length equals 16 residues. V lost 0 bases and J lost 5; bases outside the gene matches: 6. Per the germline V gene, CDR1 is SGHRS and CDR2 is YFSETQ. The chain's CDR3 is CASSLGAGGLVDTQYF. The CDR3 DNA sequence: TGCGCCAGCAGCTTGGGAGCGGGAGGGCTCGTAGATACGCAGTATTTT.

The chain carries TRBV28 and TRBJ1-1; 8 bases agree with TRBD1. CDR3 length: 16 amino acids. CDR1 is MDHEN, CDR2 SYDVKM, per germline. Unmatched junction bases numbered 10, after V lost 3 bases and J lost 4 bases. CDR3 coding DNA: TGTGCCAGCAGTTTCAGTCGAACAGGGGGTTTCACTGAAGCTTTCTTT. It specifies CASSFSRTGGFTEAFF.

The J gene is TRBJ2-1, the V gene TRBV6-4, with TRBD2 as a possible D gene (5 bases). Trimming removed 1 base at V and 3 bases at J, with 13 bases between. The CDR3 is made up of 16 amino acids. From germline, CDR1 is MRHNA and CDR2 SNTAGT. CDR3 residues: CASSDLGSLFYNEQFF. The CDR3 DNA reads TGTGCCAGCAGTGACTTAGGGAGCCTTTTCTACAATGAGCAGTTCTTC.

The rearrangement links TRBV29-1 to TRBJ2-3; TRBD2 matches 13 bases. This CDR3 has 15 residues. V was pared by 1 base and J by 5 bases, with 3 bases of the junction left unmatched. Germline-derived CDR1 and CDR2 are SQVTM and ANQGSEA. This CDR3 reads CSVEGTSGGGDTQYF. The CDR3 nucleotides are TGCAGCGTTGAAGGGACTAGCGGGGGAGGAGATACGCAGTATTTT.

The chain recombines TRBV28 with TRBJ2-7, with D possibly being TRBD1 (6 bases). The CDR3 sequence is 17 residues long. CDR1 is MDHEN, CDR2 SYDVKM, per germline. V was cut by 2 bases and J by 0 bases, with 17 bases left in between. The CDR3 region is CASSLGGHHLLSYEQYF. The CDR3 DNA reads as TGTGCCAGCAGTTTAGGGGGACACCATCTTCTCTCCTACGAGCAGTACTTC.

The rearrangement joins TRBV29-1 to TRBJ1-5; D call uncertain. The germline gives CDR1 SQVTM, CDR2 ANQGSEA. This CDR3 has 13 residues. V was trimmed by 4 bases and J by 5 bases, leaving 12 bases between them. The CDR3 sequence is CSVAPSVDQPQHF. The CDR3 nucleotides read TGCAGCGTTGCTCCTTCAGTGGATCAGCCCCAGCATTTT.

V and J are TRBV7-9 and TRBJ1-3; D might be TRBD1 (5 bases). Germline loops: CDR1 SEHNR, CDR2 FQNEAQ (reference sequence). This CDR3 contains 17 residues. Trimming stripped 7 bases from V and 0 bases from J, with 19 bases between. In DNA form, the CDR3 reads TGTGCCAGCATCCGGGGGGGACCGATCAGCTCTGGAAACACCATATATTTT. It yields the protein CASIRGGPISSGNTIYF.

V gene TRBV5-6 combines with J gene TRBJ2-1, with 7 positions matching TRBD2. The junction had 15 bases not matched to a gene; V was cut back by 3 bases and J by 6 bases. This CDR3 comprises 17 residues. The germline gives CDR1 SGHDT, CDR2 YYEEEE. The CDR3 DNA reads TGTGCCAGCAGCTCCGAACTAGCGCTTGGGAGGGCCAATGAGCAGTTCTTC. Encoded protein: CASSSELALGRANEQFF.

The V gene is TRBV5-1, the J gene TRBJ2-7; 8 bases are a match to TRBD2. V lost 9 bases and J lost 0; bases outside the gene matches: 8. CDR1 and CDR2 from the germline V gene are SGHRS and YFSETQ. The CDR3 sequence is 14 residues long. The CDR3 DNA follows: TGCGCCACGAGCCGGGGGGGGAGCTCCTACGAGCAGTACTTC. This gives the protein CATSRGGSSYEQYF.